This is a list of T cell receptor beta chains from one sample in a study of blood T cell repertoires in COVID-19. Some clones are missing from TCRdb's copy, which holds only in-frame ones; the method was immunoSEQ multiplex PCR. The sample gives about 44,000 clones, approximately 79% of which show up once; nearly 45% is in the top ten. The sequenced sample consisted of peripheral blood. These receptors originate from a human donor in a cohort sampled during active COVID-19. CDR3s include the opening cysteine and the closing phenylalanine or tryptophan. A D gene is named only where the DNA matches it firmly. Rows may omit the clone size; those that give it use once, few, many or a size class.

clone size	V gene	D gene	J gene	CDR3 protein	CDR3 DNA
NA	TRBV29-1	TRBD1	TRBJ2-1	CSVTPGTAFYNEQFF	TGCAGCGTTACACCCGGGACAGCATTCTACAATGAGCAGTTCTTC
once	TRBV25-1	NA	TRBJ2-7	CASGQSYEQYF	TGTGCCAGCGGACAGTCCTACGAGCAGTACTTC
NA	TRBV20-1	TRBD1	TRBJ1-3	CSASVTGTNTIYF	TGCAGTGCTAGTGTGACAGGGACAAACACCATATATTTT
NA	TRBV19	TRBD2	TRBJ2-1	CASGKTSGGANEQFF	TGTGCCAGTGGAAAAACTAGCGGGGGGGCCAATGAGCAGTTCTTC
NA	TRBV5-1	TRBD1	TRBJ2-1	CASRGQASSYNEQFF	TGCGCCAGCAGGGGACAGGCGAGCTCCTACAATGAGCAGTTCTTC
NA	TRBV2	NA	TRBJ1-5	CASRGTPGSNQPQHF	TGTGCCAGCAGGGGGACACCGGGCAGCAATCAGCCCCAGCATTTT
NA	TRBV6-1	TRBD1	TRBJ1-2	CASSEMGQGAYYGYTF	TGTGCCAGCAGTGAAATGGGACAGGGGGCCTACTATGGCTACACCTTC
NA	TRBV24-1	NA	TRBJ1-4	CATSDGMNEKLFF	TGTGCCACCAGTGACGGGATGAATGAAAAACTGTTTTTT
NA	TRBV4-1	TRBD1	TRBJ2-2	CASSRGQANTGELFF	TGCGCCAGCAGCCGCGGACAGGCGAACACCGGGGAGCTGTTTTTT
NA	TRBV4-1	TRBD2	TRBJ2-1	CASSPGGGSGEQFF	TGCGCCAGCAGCCCGGGGGGAGGTTCGGGTGAGCAGTTCTTC
NA	TRBV7-9	TRBD1	TRBJ2-3	CASSLALRTGGTDTQYF	TGTGCCAGCAGCTTAGCATTGAGGACAGGGGGCACAGATACGCAGTATTTT
NA	TRBV5-1	NA	TRBJ1-1	CASSLTGGQTNTEAFF	TGCGCCAGCAGCTTGACCGGGGGGCAGACGAACACTGAAGCTTTCTTT
NA	TRBV14	NA	TRBJ2-1	CASSRSTGIEEQFF	TGTGCCAGCAGCCGTTCAACAGGGATTGAAGAGCAGTTCTTC
NA	TRBV4-3	TRBD1	TRBJ1-2	CASSWTGGYTF	TGCGCCAGCAGCTGGACAGGCGGCTACACCTTC
NA	TRBV6-5	NA	TRBJ1-5	CASRGALSNQPQHF	TGTGCCAGCCGGGGGGCTTTGAGCAATCAGCCCCAGCATTTT
NA	TRBV15	NA	TRBJ2-7	CATSRDLGAYEQYF	TGTGCCACCAGCAGAGATCTTGGGGCATACGAGCAGTACTTC
NA	TRBV7-9	NA	TRBJ2-5	CASSSRLDQETQYF	TGTGCCAGCAGCTCCCGGTTAGACCAAGAGACCCAGTACTTC
NA	TRBV11-2	NA	TRBJ2-5	CASSLTRRETQYF	TGTGCCAGCAGCTTGACTCGTCGAGAGACCCAGTACTTC